This TCR beta chain was retrieved from a study of technical replicates of blood from a few donors. V was cut by 6 bases and J by 1 base, with 10 bases left in between. Germline values: CDR1 KGHSH, CDR2 LQKENI. This CDR3 contains 13 residues. Sequencing was performed with immunoSEQ multiplex PCR; in TCRdb, only in-frame clones are kept and a portion is missing. The data hold some 80,000 clones, with 93% observed a single time. What was sequenced was T cells isolated from PBMCs. The chain has TRBV18 and TRBJ2-7; D ambiguous. This clonotype was obtained from a human donor in good health. Here the CDR3 reads CASSPTRSYEQYF. CDR3 sequence (DNA): TGTGCCAGCTCGCCGACAAGATCCTACGAGCAGTACTTC.